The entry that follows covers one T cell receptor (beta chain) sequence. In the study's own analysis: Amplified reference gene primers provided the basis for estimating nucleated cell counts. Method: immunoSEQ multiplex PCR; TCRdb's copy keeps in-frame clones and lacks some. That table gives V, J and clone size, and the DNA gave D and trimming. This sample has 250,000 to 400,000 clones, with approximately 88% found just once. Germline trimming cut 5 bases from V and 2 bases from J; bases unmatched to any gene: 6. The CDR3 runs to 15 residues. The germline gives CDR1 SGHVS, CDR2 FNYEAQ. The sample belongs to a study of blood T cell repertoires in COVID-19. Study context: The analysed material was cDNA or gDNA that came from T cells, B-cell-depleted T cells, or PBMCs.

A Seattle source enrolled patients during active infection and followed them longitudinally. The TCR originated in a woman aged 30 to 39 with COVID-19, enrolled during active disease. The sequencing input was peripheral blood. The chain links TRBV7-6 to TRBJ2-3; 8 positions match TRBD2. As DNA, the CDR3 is TGTGCCAGCAGCCGAAGCGGGGGCCCCACAGATACGCAGTATTTT. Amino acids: CASSRSGGPTDTQYF.